This T cell receptor beta chain stems from a study of post-analysis software for immune sequencing data. The study, taken as a whole, reports: There were five TRBV segments more frequent in patients than controls, and TRBV5-6, TRBV5-1 and TRBV20-1 were among them. Significantly lower normalized Chao1 diversity was seen in multiple sclerosis patients than in controls.

A word on this clonotype: Its matching antigen is unknown.

The length of the CDR3 is 17 residues. Germline lookup yields CDR1 SGHVS and CDR2 FNYEAQ. Trimming removed 3 bases at V and 4 bases at J, with 21 bases between. Built from TCR beta cDNA, the libraries had unique molecular identifiers in them. A population of 1 to 10 million T cells gave rise to roughly 0.5 million cDNA molecules. TCRdb itself ran the PCR reads through MiXCR, one entry per CDR3 protein. The sample lists under 900,000 distinct CDR3 sequences, about 50% occurring once. The clonotype was recovered from a girl aged 5 to 17 with multiple sclerosis. The sequencing input was blood. The chain carries TRBV7-6 and TRBJ2-5; tentatively, D is TRBD1 or TRBD2 (6 bases each). The CDR3 DNA reads TGTGCCAGCAGCTTGTCTTACCGGTTCGGGGGCAGAGAGACCCAGTACTTC. Its protein is CASSLSYRFGGRETQYF.